This TCR beta chain is from a study of T-cell reconstitution after alpha-beta-depleted transplantation in children. Molecular barcoding with unique molecular identifiers was used for the TCRbeta library. TCRdb ran MiXCR on the PCR reads and lists one entry per CDR3 protein. The table shows approximately 70,000 distinct CDR3 sequences, with roughly 5.2% occurring only once. Per germline, CDR1 MDHEN and CDR2 SYDVKM. Trimming took 3 bases from V and 4 from J, leaving 17 bases between them. This CDR3 comprises 16 residues. This clonotype was detected ten times or more. This receptor was identified in a boy under three years old who had a stem cell transplant for acute myeloid leukemia, so the T cells may come from the graft donor. The sample in question was PBMCs, mostly from graft donor cells, obtained 180 days after TCRalphabeta/CD19-depleted stem cell transplant. The chain combines TRBV28 with TRBJ2-3, with a tentative D call TRBD2 (5 bases). The CDR3 protein is CASSLKWHPRADTQYF. DNA for the CDR3: TGTGCCAGCAGTTTGAAGTGGCACCCGAGGGCAGATACGCAGTATTTT.